Listed below are T cell receptor beta chains from one sample, sequenced in a study of T cells in Graves' hyperthyroidism and ophthalmopathy. MiXCR, run by TCRdb on the multiplex PCR reads, gives a single entry per CDR3 protein. Of 250,000 to 300,000 distinct CDR3 sequences listed, 14% to 15% were seen once; the top ten hold roughly 15%. Sequencing input: blood. All receptors derive from a woman between 40 and 50 years old with Graves' hyperthyroidism that later progressed to Graves' ophthalmopathy. The CDR3 runs from the conserved cysteine through the conserved F or W. D genes are given only for firm matches. Clone size is shown for a subset of rows, as once, few, many or a class of expanded clone.

.	TRBV5-1	TRBJ2-5	.	CASSLTTGWETQYF	TGCGCCAGCAGCTTGACGACAGGCTGGGAGACCCAGTACTTC
many	TRBV7-9	TRBJ2-1	TRBD2	CASSLGGHQNSGRANEQFF	TGTGCCAGCAGCTTAGGGGGCCATCAAAATAGCGGGAGGGCCAATGAGCAGTTCTTC
.	TRBV10-1	TRBJ2-4	.	CPSLQGGVTKNIQYF	TGCCCCAGCCTACAGGGGGGGGTAACCAAAAACATTCAGTACTTC
many	TRBV11-2	TRBJ2-6	.	CASRGINWGGANVLTF	TGTGCCAGCCGCGGGATCAACTGGGGAGGGGCCAACGTCCTGACTTTC
many	TRBV18	TRBJ2-3	TRBD2	CASSTTSGATDTQYF	TGTGCCAGCTCAACGACTAGCGGGGCCACAGATACGCAGTATTTT
few	TRBV24-1	TRBJ1-5	.	CATSDWGNQPQHF	TGTGCCACCAGTGATTGGGGGAATCAGCCCCAGCATTTT
many	TRBV7-8	TRBJ1-1	.	CASSPPPWGIEDTEAFF	TGTGCCAGCAGCCCACCCCCCTGGGGGATTGAGGACACTGAAGCTTTCTTT
medium-sized	TRBV12-3/TRBV12-4	TRBJ2-4	.	CASSFRGRDRNIQYF	TGTGCCAGCAGTTTTCGAGGAAGAGACCGAAACATTCAGTACTTC
many	TRBV5-5	TRBJ2-6	.	CASSFIGLRSGANVLTF	TGTGCCAGCAGCTTTATTGGGCTCCGGTCTGGGGCCAACGTCCTGACTTTC
few	TRBV5-1	TRBJ2-7	.	CASSQAGPSSYEQYF	TGCGCCAGCAGCCAAGCGGGCCCTAGCTCCTACGAGCAGTACTTC
.	TRBV11-3	TRBJ2-5	TRBD2	CASSSSGGEQETQYF	TGTGCCAGCAGCTCCTCCGGGGGGGAACAAGAGACCCAGTACTTC
many	TRBV13	TRBJ2-7	TRBD2	CASRLAGNYEQYF	TGTGCCAGCAGACTAGCGGGGAACTACGAGCAGTACTTC
many	TRBV6-1	TRBJ1-4	TRBD1	CATSGTGNEKLFF	TGTGCCACTTCCGGGACAGGGAATGAAAAACTGTTTTTT
many	TRBV7-8	TRBJ2-7	.	CASSFGRDSYEQYF	TGTGCCAGCAGCTTCGGCAGGGACTCCTACGAGCAGTACTTC
many	TRBV10-2	TRBJ2-7	.	CASSETTIYEQYF	TGCGCCAGCAGTGAGACAACAATCTACGAGCAGTACTTC
many	TRBV28	TRBJ2-3	.	CASSLLRGRGDTQYF	TGTGCCAGCAGTTTATTAAGGGGGCGGGGAGATACGCAGTATTTT
few	TRBV7-9	TRBJ1-1	.	CASSSPVAGGSNTEAFF	TGTGCCAGCAGCTCCCCAGTGGCCGGGGGCTCGAACACTGAAGCTTTCTTT
many	TRBV9	TRBJ1-1	TRBD1	CASGQGLGSMNTEAFF	TGTGCCAGCGGACAGGGCTTAGGGTCCATGAACACTGAAGCTTTCTTT
many	TRBV5-5	TRBJ2-7	.	CASSLSGVVGNYEQYF	TGTGCCAGCAGCTTGTCTGGGGTTGTCGGCAACTACGAGCAGTACTTC
few	TRBV5-1	TRBJ2-5	TRBD1	CASSPDRRETQYF	TGCGCCAGCAGCCCGGACAGGAGGGAGACCCAGTACTTC
many	TRBV5-1	TRBJ2-2	TRBD1	CASSGTQGTGTGELFF	TGCGCCAGCAGCGGCACACAGGGGACAGGGACCGGGGAGCTGTTTTTT
.	TRBV2	TRBJ2-2	TRBD2	CASSQALAGITGELFF	TGTGCCAGCTCGCAGGCACTAGCGGGAATCACCGGGGAGCTGTTTTTT
.	TRBV28	TRBJ2-7	TRBD1	CASSGSLGQAPYEQYF	TGTGCCAGCAGTGGGTCTCTGGGACAGGCACCCTACGAGCAGTACTTC
.	TRBV2	TRBJ2-7	.	CASSLGTHNEQYF	TGTGCCAGCAGCCTAGGGACCCACAATGAGCAGTACTTC
.	TRBV10-2	TRBJ2-5	.	CASSPRVGAGETQYF	TGCGCCAGCAGCCCTCGGGTTGGGGCTGGGGAGACCCAGTACTTC
many	TRBV29-1	TRBJ2-5	TRBD1	CSVDTGTGFQETQYF	TGCAGCGTTGATACCGGGACAGGCTTCCAAGAGACCCAGTACTTC
many	TRBV28	TRBJ2-5	TRBD1	CASSYTGGGETQYF	TGTGCCAGCAGTTATACAGGGGGCGGGGAGACCCAGTACTTC
many	TRBV12-3/TRBV12-4	TRBJ1-2	.	CASSLGAGYTF	TGTGCCAGCAGTTTGGGGGCAGGCTACACCTTC
many	TRBV20-1	TRBJ2-7	TRBD1	CSALYPGGAYEQYF	TGCAGTGCTCTTTACCCAGGGGGCGCGTACGAGCAGTACTTC
many	TRBV2	TRBJ2-5	TRBD2	CASSELAGGQETQYF	TGTGCCAGCAGTGAACTAGCGGGAGGACAAGAGACCCAGTACTTC
many	TRBV12-3/TRBV12-4	TRBJ2-5	.	CASKGRVGYQETQYF	TGTGCCAGCAAAGGCAGGGTTGGGTACCAAGAGACCCAGTACTTC
many	TRBV19	TRBJ2-7	TRBD2	CASSIRASGNYEQYF	TGTGCCAGTAGTATAAGGGCTAGCGGGAACTACGAGCAGTACTTC